The rows below give T cell receptor beta chains drawn from one sample of a study of blood T cell repertoires in COVID-19. Measured with immunoSEQ multiplex PCR; TCRdb has only the in-frame clones, and not every one. The sample has approximately 200,000 clones; approximately 88% are singletons. The source material was peripheral blood. The source of these receptors is a woman aged 25 to 45 with acute or convalescent COVID-19. CDR3s leave out the opening cysteine and the closing phenylalanine or tryptophan. A D gene is named only where the DNA matches it firmly.

>NA|TRBJ2-1|9|TRBV5-4
ASSRSGEQF
>NA|TRBJ1-2|10|TRBV20-1
SASSQEYGYT
>TRBD1|TRBJ2-5|13|TRBV20-1
SASSLGQGQETQY
>NA|TRBJ2-7|10|TRBV7-9
ASSLAHYEQY
>NA|TRBJ2-6|13|TRBV18
SSGQGSSGANVLT
>NA|TRBJ2-3|9|TRBV6-5
ASSKNSAQY
>TRBD1|TRBJ1-1|11|TRBV29-1
SVRSGTDTEAF
>NA|TRBJ2-5|11|TRBV11-3
ASSRRALETQY
>NA|TRBJ1-1|12|TRBV6-6
ASYGRAENTEAF
>NA|TRBJ2-2|11|TRBV2
ASSEALTGELF
>NA|TRBJ2-3|13|TRBV9
ASSVSGWGTDTQY
>NA|TRBJ2-1|7|TRBV10-2
AITREQF
>NA|TRBJ1-1|12|TRBV15
ATSPDGGGTEAF
>TRBD1|TRBJ1-6|13|TRBV3-1/TRBV3-2
ASSQEWTGYSPLH
>TRBD2|TRBJ2-7|12|TRBV30
AWRMGGSLGEQY
>NA|TRBJ1-1|11|TRBV9
ASSVAWGQEAF
>NA|TRBJ2-6|13|TRBV6-5
ASGRRLSGANVLT
>TRBD2|TRBJ2-3|13|TRBV7-3
ASSLSSGSSDTQY
>TRBD2|NA|13|TRBV28
ATTGLDGSYNEQF
>TRBD2|TRBJ2-1|13|TRBV7-6
ASSLGTSPYNEQF
>NA|TRBJ2-5|10|TRBV19
ASKGGQETQY
>NA|TRBJ2-2|13|TRBV18
ASSPSSIGTGELF
>TRBD2|TRBJ2-3|10|TRBV2
ARSGRVDTQY
>NA|TRBJ2-2|13|TRBV5-1
ASSFHRSDTGELF
>NA|TRBJ2-2|13|TRBV27
ASGAFDTLSGELF
>NA|TRBJ2-7|12|TRBV7-9
ASSFGLSFYEQY
>NA|TRBJ2-7|11|TRBV18
ASSGGTEYEQY
>NA|TRBJ2-1|13|TRBV6-5
ASRLSGLTYNEQF
>TRBD1|TRBJ1-6|10|TRBV7-9
ASSKTGLPLH
>NA|TRBJ1-1|11|TRBV3-1/TRBV3-2
ASSQVGAVRAF
>NA|TRBJ2-2|13|TRBV25-1
ASSDYDRNTGELF
>NA|TRBJ2-3|11|TRBV15
ATRGFSTDTQY
>TRBD1|TRBJ1-6|14|TRBV30
ACGQGARGHNSPLH
>NA|TRBJ2-1|12|TRBV5-4
ASSLVQGVGEQF
>NA|TRBJ2-1|12|TRBV24-1
ATSWTGSGNEQF
>NA|TRBJ1-5|11|TRBV18
ASSPSLSEPQH
>NA|TRBJ2-5|10|TRBV3-1/TRBV3-2
ASSQDRETQY
>TRBD2|TRBJ2-3|13|TRBV7-6
ASSPEVGTRYTQY
>TRBD2|TRBJ2-1|14|TRBV28
ASSAWTSGYYNEQF
>NA|TRBJ2-7|11|TRBV29-1
SVGDTDSYEQY
>TRBD1|TRBJ2-7|14|TRBV24-1
ATSDFETGGVYEQY
>NA|TRBJ2-1|13|TRBV5-4
ASRPNPSSYNEQF
>NA|TRBJ2-1|11|TRBV29-1
SVLEVTYNEQF
>TRBD2|TRBJ2-3|13|TRBV5-1
ASSFYGRGEDTQY
>TRBD1|TRBJ1-5|11|TRBV12-5
ASSQDRAQPQH